This T cell receptor (beta chain) was captured by sequencing in a study of blood T cell repertoires in COVID-19. Across the whole study: COVID-19 samples collected from the United States, Italy and Spain covered acute and convalescent phases. T cells, B-cell-depleted T cells, or PBMCs provided the cDNA or gDNA that served as material.

As handled by the study authors: How many nucleated cells were present was estimated from reference gene primer amplification. Profiling relied on immunoSEQ multiplex PCR, and the TCRdb table lists in-frame clones only, not all of them. V and J calls and clone size are copied from that table; D and trimming were computed from the DNA. The table has around 250,000 clones, 86% seen once. The CDR3 runs 15 residues. Germline V gene lookup returns CDR1 SGHVS and CDR2 FNYEAQ. V was pared by 5 bases and J by 1 base, with 11 bases between. J is TRBJ1-4 and V is TRBV7-6; D is possibly TRBD1 (5 bases). This sequence was found in a man aged 35-49 years with active or convalescent COVID-19. The sample comprised peripheral blood. The CDR3 DNA is TGTGCCAGCAGCGTCATTCAGGGAACTAATGAAAAACTGTTTTTT. Amino acid sequence: CASSVIQGTNEKLFF.